A selection of T cell receptor beta chains follows, all from one sample in a study of beta chain features in type 1 diabetes. Sequenced by immunoSEQ multiplex PCR; TCRdb stores in-frame clones only, minus some. Among hundreds of thousands of clones listed, over 12% were seen once. What was sequenced was naive CD4+ T cells from blood. These receptors all stem from a man younger than 30 with type 1 diabetes. CDR3s include the opening cysteine and the closing phenylalanine or tryptophan. A D gene is named only where the DNA matches it firmly. Size values are once, few and many counts, or a class for expanded clones, and some rows have none.

TRBJ1-1	TRBV29-1	.	few	CSVDLGLNTEAFF	TGCAGCGTTGACCTCGGCCTGAACACTGAAGCTTTCTTT
TRBJ2-3	TRBV5-1	.	.	CASSLSAAGRGTDTQYF	TGCGCCAGCAGCCTATCCGCGGCGGGACGCGGGACAGATACGCAGTATTTT
TRBJ2-5	TRBV10-3	.	few	CAISGGVDSLGPEESETQYF	TGTGCCATCAGTGGGGGAGTGGACTCTCTGGGCCCGGAGGAAAGTGAGACCCAGTACTTC
TRBJ2-5	TRBV9	TRBD2	.	CASSVLAGGGETQYF	TGTGCCAGCAGCGTACTGGCGGGGGGTGGAGAGACCCAGTACTTC
TRBJ1-2	TRBV6-5	TRBD1	.	CATNPWDSTYGYTF	TGTGCCACAAACCCCTGGGACAGCACTTATGGCTACACCTTC
TRBJ1-4	TRBV6-5	.	few	CASSNRPREKLFF	TGTGCCAGCAGCAACAGGCCGCGGGAAAAACTGTTTTTT
TRBJ2-7	TRBV30	.	few	CAWSIRLSSEQYF	TGTGCCTGGAGTATCAGACTGAGCTCCGAGCAGTACTTC
TRBJ1-1	TRBV6-6	.	few	CASSYGRENTEAFF	TGTGCCAGCAGTTACGGCAGGGAGAACACTGAAGCTTTCTTT
TRBJ2-5	TRBV9	TRBD1	.	CASSVRTGGQETQYF	TGTGCCAGCAGCGTCCGGACAGGGGGGCAAGAGACCCAGTACTTC
TRBJ2-7	TRBV19	.	.	CASSLPSSYEQYF	TGTGCCAGTAGTTTGCCAAGCTCCTACGAGCAGTACTTC
TRBJ1-2	TRBV4-1	.	.	CASSPEVPAGYTF	TGCGCCAGCAGCCCGGAAGTGCCCGCTGGCTACACCTTC
TRBJ1-6	TRBV27	TRBD1	once	CASRLTGVNSPLHF	TGTGCCAGCAGATTAACAGGGGTCAATTCACCCCTCCACTTT